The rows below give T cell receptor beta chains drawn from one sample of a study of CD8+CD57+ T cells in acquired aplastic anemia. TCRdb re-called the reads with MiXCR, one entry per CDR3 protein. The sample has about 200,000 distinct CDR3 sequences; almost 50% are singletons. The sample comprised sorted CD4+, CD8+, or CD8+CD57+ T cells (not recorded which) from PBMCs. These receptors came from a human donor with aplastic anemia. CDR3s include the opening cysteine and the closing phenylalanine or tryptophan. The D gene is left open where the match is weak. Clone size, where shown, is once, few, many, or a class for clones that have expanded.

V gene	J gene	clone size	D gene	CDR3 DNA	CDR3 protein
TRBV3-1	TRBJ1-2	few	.	TGTGCCAGCAGCCCCCCGGGCGGGAGGACAGCTAACTATGGCTACACCTTC	CASSPPGGRTANYGYTF
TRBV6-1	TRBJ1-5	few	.	TGTGCCAGCAGTGAAGGGGGGTCCCCCCAGCATTTT	CASSEGGSPQHF
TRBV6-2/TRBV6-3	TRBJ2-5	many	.	TGTGCCAGCAGTTACAAAATGGTTCTCGGGTCGTGGGAGACCCAGTACTTC	CASSYKMVLGSWETQYF
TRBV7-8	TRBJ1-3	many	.	TGTGCCAGCAGCTTACGGCCGGACTCTGGAAACACCATATATTTT	CASSLRPDSGNTIYF
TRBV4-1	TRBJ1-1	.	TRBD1	TGCGCCAGCAGCCCTACCGACAGGGGTGGCACTGAAGCTTTCTTT	CASSPTDRGGTEAFF
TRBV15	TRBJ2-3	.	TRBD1	TGTGCCACCAGCAGAGATGGACAGGTCAGCACAGATACGCAGTATTTT	CATSRDGQVSTDTQYF
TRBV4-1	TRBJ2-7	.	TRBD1	TGCGCCAGCAGCCAAAGTACAGGGGGCCCCTACGAGCAGTACTTC	CASSQSTGGPYEQYF
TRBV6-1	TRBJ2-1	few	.	TGTGCCAGCAGTGCCTTTGAGGAGCGGTTCTTC	CASSAFEERFF
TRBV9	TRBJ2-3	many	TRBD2	TGTGCCAGCAGTCCTAGGGGCGGGGGGACAGATACGCAGTATTTT	CASSPRGGGTDTQYF
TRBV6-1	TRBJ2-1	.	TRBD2	TGTGCCACCCCCCGGGGGGGCGTTGGGAATGAGCAGTTCTTC	CATPRGGVGNEQFF
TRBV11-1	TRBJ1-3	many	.	TGTGCCAGCACCAGGGACACATTCTCTGGAAACACCATATATTTT	CASTRDTFSGNTIYF
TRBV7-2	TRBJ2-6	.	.	TGTGCCAGCAGCCCGGTGGGGTGGCGCGTCCTGACTTTC	CASSPVGWRVLTF
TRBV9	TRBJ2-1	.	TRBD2	TGTGCCAGCAGCGTAGCGGGGACTAGCGGCAATGAGCAGTTCTTC	CASSVAGTSGNEQFF
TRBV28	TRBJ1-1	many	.	TGTGCCAGCAGTTCTCGGCTCCTCCGAGGTTTCTTT	CASSSRLLRGFF
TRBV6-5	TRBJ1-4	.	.	TGTGCCAGCAGTCACCTAAAGGGTGGGGAAAAACTGTTTTTT	CASSHLKGGEKLFF
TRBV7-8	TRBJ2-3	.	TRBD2	TGTGCCAGCAGCTTAGAGTGGACTAGCGGGAAAGATACGCAGTATTTT	CASSLEWTSGKDTQYF
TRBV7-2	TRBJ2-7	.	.	TGTGCCAGCAGCTTTTCAGGGGACGAGCAGTACTTC	CASSFSGDEQYF
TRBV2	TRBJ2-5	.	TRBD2	TGTGCCAGCAGGGCGGGAGGTGCAGAGACCCAGTACTTC	CASRAGGAETQYF
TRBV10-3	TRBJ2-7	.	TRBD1	TGTGCCATCAGCGGGACAGGGTACGAGCAGTACTTC	CAISGTGYEQYF
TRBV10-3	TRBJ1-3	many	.	TGTGCCATCAGTGCTCGGGGGGCGTCTGGAAACACCATATATTTT	CAISARGASGNTIYF
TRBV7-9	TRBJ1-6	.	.	TGTGCCAGCAGCACGCATGATCGGGGGGGGGCCGCTTCACCCCTCCACTTT	CASSTHDRGGAASPLHF
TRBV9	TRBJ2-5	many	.	TGTGCCAGCAGCGTGACAGTCCAAGAGACCCAGTACTTC	CASSVTVQETQYF
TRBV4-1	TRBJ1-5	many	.	TGCGCCAGCAGCCAAGCGAATCAGCCCCAGCATTTT	CASSQANQPQHF
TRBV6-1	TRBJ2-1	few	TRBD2	TGTGCCAGCCACCGAGCGCGCGGGAGTGTTGGCAATGAGCAGTTCTTC	CASHRARGSVGNEQFF
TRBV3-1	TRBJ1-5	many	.	TGTGCCAGCAGCCTCGAAATGGGGGTTGCCCAGCATTTT	CASSLEMGVAQHF
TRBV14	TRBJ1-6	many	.	TGTGCCAGCAGCCAAGATCTGCGATCACCCCTCCACTTT	CASSQDLRSPLHF
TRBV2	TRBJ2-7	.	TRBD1	TGTGCCAGCAGTCCCGGGACAGGGGGAAGAACCTACGAGCAGTACTTC	CASSPGTGGRTYEQYF
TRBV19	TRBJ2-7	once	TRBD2	TGTGCCAGTAGTTCCGCCCAGGGAGGGGAAGAGCAGTACTTC	CASSSAQGGEEQYF
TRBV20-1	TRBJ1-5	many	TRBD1	TGCAGTGCTAGGGGGACCGACAGGGGCCATCAGCCCCAGCATTTT	CSARGTDRGHQPQHF
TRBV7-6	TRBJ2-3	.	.	TGTGCCAGCAGCTCGCGCAGGGACACAGATACGCAGTATTTT	CASSSRRDTDTQYF
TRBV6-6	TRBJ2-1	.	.	TGTGCCAGCAGTTATGAGGGGGAGAATGAGCAGTTCTTC	CASSYEGENEQFF
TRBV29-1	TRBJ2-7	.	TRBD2	TGCAGCGTTGATCTAGCGGGATCCTACGAGCAGTACTTC	CSVDLAGSYEQYF
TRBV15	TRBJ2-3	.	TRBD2	TGTGCCACCAGCAGAGGGGCGGGGGAGTCAGATACGCAGTATTTT	CATSRGAGESDTQYF
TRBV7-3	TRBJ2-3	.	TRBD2	TGTGCCAGCAGTACTAGCGGGGGGCGCACAGATACGCAGTATTTT	CASSTSGGRTDTQYF
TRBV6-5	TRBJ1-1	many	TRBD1	TGTGCCAGCAGTTCCCTCTCCGGGACAGCAAACACTGAAGCTTTCTTT	CASSSLSGTANTEAFF
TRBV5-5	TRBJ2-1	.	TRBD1	TGTGCCAGCAACGGACAGGGTGGAGGCAATGAGCAGTTCTTC	CASNGQGGGNEQFF
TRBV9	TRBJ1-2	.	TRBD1	TGTGCCAGCAGCGTCGACAGGGGGGTCTATGGCTACACCTTC	CASSVDRGVYGYTF
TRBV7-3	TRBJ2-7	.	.	TGTGCCACCAGCAGAGATCTGGCGGGGCTAAGCTCCTACGAGCAGTACTTC	CATSRDLAGLSSYEQYF
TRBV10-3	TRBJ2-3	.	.	TGTGCCATCAAGGGGGACAGCACAGATACGCAGTATTTT	CAIKGDSTDTQYF
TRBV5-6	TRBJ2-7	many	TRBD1	TGTGCCAGCAGATTGACAGGGGCAAATCCCTACGAGCAGTACTTC	CASRLTGANPYEQYF